The entry below gives a single T cell receptor (beta chain) sequence along with its context. Assay used: immunoSEQ multiplex PCR; TCRdb lists only in-frame clones, some missing. In the table there are about 25,000 clones, about 88% of which are singletons. Trimming at V came to 2 bases and at J to 0 bases, leaving 5 bases not matched to a gene. CDR3 length equals 17 residues. The V gene's germline CDR1 is SGHTA and CDR2 FQGNSA. This sample is part of a study of blood T cell repertoires in COVID-19. The material sequenced was peripheral blood. The TCR sequence derives from a man between 70 and 80 years old with COVID-19, enrolled during active disease. The chain links TRBV7-2 to TRBJ1-1; 11 bases agree with TRBD1. CDR3 sequence (DNA): TGTGCCAGCAGCTTAAGGGACAGGGGGATCATGAACACTGAAGCTTTCTTT. This translates into CASSLRDRGIMNTEAFF.